One sample yielded the 5 T cell receptor delta chains listed below, sequenced in a study of γδ T cells in repeated Plasmodium falciparum infection. TCRdb redid the clone calls on the multiplex PCR reads with CATT. Of around 50,000 delta-chain clones listed, less than 2% are singletons. Gammadelta T cells were flow-sorted from PBMC into Vgamma9/Vdelta2+ and Vdelta2-negative populations for bulk analysis. Source material: gamma-delta T cells from blood. These receptors were obtained from a pool of human donors (malaria-infected and uninfected, not separated).

This clone was found a few times. TCRdb has a much larger clone's protein, which differs at residue 17 from the translation of this DNA, likely because of a read error; what is shown is the protein translated from the DNA. This rearrangement joins TRDV1 to TRDJ1; 8 positions match TRDD2. Germline V lookup: CDR1 TSWWSYY, CDR2 QGS. There are 21 residues in the CDR3. CDR3 bases: TGTGCTCTTGGGGGGCTTCCTACGAGAAACTCCGGGCGTCGTTACACCCATAAACTCATCTTT. It is translated as CALGGLPTRNSGRRYTHKLIF.

As regards this clone: TCRdb lists the protein of a much larger clone for this DNA, which differs at residue 22, so this is likely a read error; the protein given here is translated from the DNA itself. The V gene is given as TRDV1, and no J gene call is available; the table's D call, TRDD3, was not checked against the DNA. Per germline, CDR1 TSWWSYY and CDR2 QGS. There are 23 residues in the CDR3. The CDR3 spells CALGENPSHVLGDTPVYTDKLTF. The DNA of the CDR3 is TGTGCTCTTGGGGAAAACCCCTCCCACGTACTGGGGGATACGCCAGTGTACACCGATAAACTCACCTTT.

This clone showed up just a few times. The TCRdb record carries a much larger clone's protein, which differs from this DNA's translation at residue 16; a read error is the likely cause, and the protein listed here is the DNA translation. No call exists for the J gene, whereas the V gene is TRDV1; the table's D call TRDD3 went unverified against the DNA. The CDR3 length is 18 residues. The germline V gene encodes CDR1 TSWWSYY and CDR2 QGS. The CDR3 sequence: CALGDGSWGIRDTDKPIF. The CDR3 DNA reads as TGTGCTCTTGGGGACGGCTCCTGGGGGATACGAGACACCGATAAACCCATCTTT.

A note on this clone: TCRdb records a much larger clone's protein for this DNA, with a difference at residue 12 that likely arises from a read error; the protein given is the translation of the DNA. V is TRDV1 and J is TRDJ1; 7 bases line up with TRDD3. This CDR3 comprises 16 residues. V gave up 3 bases and J gave up 10 bases; unmatched junction bases: 17. Per the germline V gene, CDR1 is TSWWSYY and CDR2 is QGS. CDR3 amino acids: CALGDPYPGGPGGLIF. CDR3 in DNA: TGTGCTCTTGGGGACCCATACCCTGGGGGCCCAGGTGGACTCATCTTT.

To note about this clone: TCRdb lists the protein of a much larger clone for this DNA, which differs at residue 13, so this is likely a read error; the protein given here is translated from the DNA itself. The chain recombines TRDV1 with TRDJ1; tentative D call: TRDD1 (5 bases). CDR1 TSWWSYY and CDR2 QGS come from the germline V gene. The length of the CDR3 is 16 residues. CDR3 coding DNA: TGTGCTCTTGGGGAACTAGTACCTAAATACACCGATGAACTCATCTTT. This gives the protein CALGELVPKYTDELIF.